The clone carrying this T cell receptor beta chain rates as medium-sized. Antigen unknown. RNA transcripts provided the source from which TCR beta CDR3 regions were amplified. First-round RT-PCR with HTBI primers amplified the TCR CDR3 region. Each CDR3 protein is one row after TCRdb ran MiXCR on the multiplex PCR reads. The sample shows fewer than 40,000 distinct CDR3 sequences, 40% to 60% of them seen only once. This sample stems from a study of T cells in Graves' hyperthyroidism and ophthalmopathy. Overall study results and limits: A 13 V-J model separated ophthalmopathy from stable hyperthyroidism.

Each diagnosis was grounded in clinical symptoms, serum thyroxine and TRAb, thyroid ultrasound, and orbital computed tomography. CDR1 and CDR2 (germline): SNHLY, FYNNEI. CDR3 length equals 14 residues. Trimming left V 7 bases short and J 3 bases short, with 10 bases between. This chain uses TRBV2 with TRBJ1-6; D possibly corresponds to TRBD1 (6 bases). Sequencing was performed on blood. The TCR was taken from a man aged 40-49 years with Graves' ophthalmopathy. CDR3 sequence reads: CASKGVGYNSPLHF. CDR3 DNA sequence: TGTGCCAGCAAGGGGGTAGGCTATAATTCACCCCTCCACTTT.